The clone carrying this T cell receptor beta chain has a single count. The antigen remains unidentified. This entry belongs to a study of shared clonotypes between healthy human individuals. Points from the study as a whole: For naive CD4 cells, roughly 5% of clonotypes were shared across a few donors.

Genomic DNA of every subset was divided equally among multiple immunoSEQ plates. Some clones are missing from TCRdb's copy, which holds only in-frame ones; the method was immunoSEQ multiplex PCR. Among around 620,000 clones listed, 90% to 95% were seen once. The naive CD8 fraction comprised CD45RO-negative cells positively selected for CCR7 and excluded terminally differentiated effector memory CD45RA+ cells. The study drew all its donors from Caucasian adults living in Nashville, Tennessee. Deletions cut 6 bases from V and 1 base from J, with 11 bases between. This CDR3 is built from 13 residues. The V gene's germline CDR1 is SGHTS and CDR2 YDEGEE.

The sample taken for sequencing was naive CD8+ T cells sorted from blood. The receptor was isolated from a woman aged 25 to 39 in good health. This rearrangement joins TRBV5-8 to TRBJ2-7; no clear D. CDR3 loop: CASKPVPSYEQYF. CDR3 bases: TGTGCCAGCAAACCGGTGCCTTCCTACGAGCAGTACTTC.